This T cell receptor beta chain was identified during a study of cytomegalovirus exposure and HLA in healthy donors. The study, taken as a whole, reports: A few V segments could not be told apart, such as TRBV6-2 and TRBV6-3, and were left out. In an earlier analysis, most TCR beta V segments were productive about 87% or about 30% of the time. The authors later linked a missense DCLRE1C variant to TCR beta V- and J-gene trimming.

As concerns this clone: Its antigen is unidentified.

With 5 bases clipped from V and 5 bases from J, the junction kept 12 bases outside the gene matches. CDR3 length equals 16 residues. Germline V CDR1 and CDR2: ENHRY, SYGVKD. A multiplex PCR was run with 60 Vbeta primers and 13 Jbeta primers. Assay: immunoSEQ multiplex PCR; the TCRdb copy retains only in-frame clones and omits some. The sample lists over 85,000 clones, over 65% occurring once. The chain has TRBV10-3 and TRBJ2-3, with TRBD2 identical over 8 bases. Source material: PBMCs. This sequence originates from a man in his thirties or forties in good health and CMV-seropositive. The CDR3 here is CAISFAGGGVEDTQYF. CDR3 nucleotide sequence: TGTGCCATCAGTTTCGCGGGGGGCGGGGTCGAAGATACGCAGTATTTT.